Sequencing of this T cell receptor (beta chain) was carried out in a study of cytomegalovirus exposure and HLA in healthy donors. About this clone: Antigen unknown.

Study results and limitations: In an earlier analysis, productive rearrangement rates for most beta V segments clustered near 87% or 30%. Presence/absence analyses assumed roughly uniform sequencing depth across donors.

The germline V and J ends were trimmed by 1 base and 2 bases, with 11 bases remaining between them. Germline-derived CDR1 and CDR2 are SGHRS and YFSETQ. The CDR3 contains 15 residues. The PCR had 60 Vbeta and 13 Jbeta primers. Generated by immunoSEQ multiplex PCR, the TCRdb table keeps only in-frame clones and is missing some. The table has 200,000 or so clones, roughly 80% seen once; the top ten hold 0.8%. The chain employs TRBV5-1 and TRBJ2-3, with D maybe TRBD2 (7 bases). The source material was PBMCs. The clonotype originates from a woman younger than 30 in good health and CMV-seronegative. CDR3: CASSLRGALTDTQYF. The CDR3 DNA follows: TGCGCCAGCAGCTTGCGGGGGGCCCTCACAGATACGCAGTATTTT.